The clone carrying this TCR beta chain was detected only a few times. The sample comes from a study of blood T cell repertoires in COVID-19. Background on the study: Acute and convalescent COVID-19 specimens originated in the United States, Italy and Spain. The analysed material was cDNA or gDNA that came from T cells, B-cell-depleted T cells, or PBMCs.

Seattle researchers signed up patients amid active infection and tracked them longitudinally. Germline V gene sequence: CDR1 SGHRS, CDR2 YFSETQ. J gave up 2 bases and V 4 bases, and 9 bases lay outside the gene matches. The CDR3 totals 16 residues. As processed by the authors: Reference gene primer amplification in the assay estimated nucleated cell counts. This table comes from immunoSEQ multiplex PCR, and its TCRdb copy is limited to in-frame clones, with some not included. The DNA was the basis for D and trimming; V, J and clone size are from that table. The profile covers around 370,000 clones, with about nine tenths appearing a single time and approximately 7.3% taken by the ten largest.

This rearrangement joins TRBV5-1 to TRBJ1-3; 7 bases are shared with TRBD1. The sequencing sample was made of peripheral blood. The receptor was isolated from a woman in her 70s with COVID-19, enrolled during active disease. CDR3 coding DNA: TGCGCCAGCAGCCAGGAAGGGGGCTTTGCTGGAAACACCATATATTTT. Its protein is CASSQEGGFAGNTIYF.